This T cell receptor (beta chain) was identified in a study of shared T cell receptors in the human thymus. After removal of 0 bases from V and 3 bases from J, the junction contained 10 bases not matched to a gene. The germline V gene encodes CDR1 SGDLS and CDR2 YYNGEE. The CDR3 spans 19 residues. Libraries were prepared by immunoSEQ multiplex PCR; TCRdb keeps only in-frame clonotypes and omits some of them. The data contain some 660,000 clones, around 87% of them singletons. A further study also used this sample, focusing on human thymus T cells.

Sample: thymocytes. This TCR was sampled from a boy under two years old with a congenital heart defect. This chain uses TRBV9 with TRBJ2-1; TRBD2 matches at 12 bases. The CDR3 sequence: CASSVGSSGGAPIYNEQFF. The CDR3 DNA follows: TGTGCCAGCAGCGTAGGTTCTAGCGGGGGGGCCCCTATCTACAATGAGCAGTTCTTC. The full variable domain, in which reference TRBV9 and TRBJ2-1 provide the parts outside the CDR3, is DSGVTQTPKHLITATGQRVTLRCSPRSGDLSVYWYQQSLDQGLQFLIQYYNGEERAKGNILERFSAQQFPDLHSELNLSSLELGDSALYFCASSVGSSGGAPIYNEQFFGPGTRLTVL.